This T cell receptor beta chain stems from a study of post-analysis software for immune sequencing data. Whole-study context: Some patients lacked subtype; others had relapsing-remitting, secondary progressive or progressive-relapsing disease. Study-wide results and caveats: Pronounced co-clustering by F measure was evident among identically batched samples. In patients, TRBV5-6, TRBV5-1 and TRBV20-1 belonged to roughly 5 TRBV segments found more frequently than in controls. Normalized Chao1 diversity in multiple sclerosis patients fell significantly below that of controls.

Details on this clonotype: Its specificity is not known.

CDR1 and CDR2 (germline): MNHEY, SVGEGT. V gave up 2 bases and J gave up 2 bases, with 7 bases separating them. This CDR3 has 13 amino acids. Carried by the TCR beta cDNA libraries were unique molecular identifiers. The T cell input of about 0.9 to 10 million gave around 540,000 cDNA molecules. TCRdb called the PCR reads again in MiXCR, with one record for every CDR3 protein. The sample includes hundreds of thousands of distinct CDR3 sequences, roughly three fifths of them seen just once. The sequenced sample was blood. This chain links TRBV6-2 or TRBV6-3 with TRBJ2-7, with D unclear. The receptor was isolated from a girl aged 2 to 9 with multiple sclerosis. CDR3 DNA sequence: TGTGCCAGCAGTTACGCCACAGCCTACGAGCAGTACTTC. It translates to CASSYATAYEQYF.